This TCR beta chain was profiled in a study of T-cell reconstitution after alpha-beta-depleted transplantation in children (dated by TCRdb to 2016 to 2017). Broadly, across the study: Using TCR repertoire profiling, the study followed T-cell immune reconstitution in a quantitative way in children after TCRalphabeta/CD19-depleted allogeneic hematopoietic cell transplantation.

Ten or more counts support this clonotype. This clone's antigen is unknown. Within one base of it there is no much larger clone, and no base qualities were kept. V gives up 3 bases and J gives up 8 bases, and the segment between their germline ends measures 17 bases. Taken from cysteine to phenylalanine, the CDR3 has 15 residues. Only the CDR3 region is kept as DNA, spanning 45 bases read in frame from base 1. For CDR1 and CDR2, the germline V gene (reference sequence) lists LNHNV and YYDKDF. The library relied on PCR. For sequencing, an Illumina HiSeq 2500 was employed. Molecular barcoding was employed in the preparation of TCR libraries, with unique molecular identifiers being used to normalize TCRbeta repertoire quantification. TCRdb reanalyzed the raw reads on its own, using fastp at Q25 for trimming and MiXCR for clone calling, and kept in-frame beta chains. Rows with a matching CDR3 protein are joined into one entry that keeps the most common DNA and genes. The sample profile shows a few hundred thousand distinct CDR3 sequences; roughly 21% of them were found once. Approximately 3.8% of the sample lies in the top ten.

This receptor was obtained from a human donor who donated a stem cell graft to a child with acute myeloid leukemia. The receptor chain draws on TRBV15 and TRBJ2-1, and the D gene may be TRBD2, 7 bases matching. Sample: PBMCs from the stem cell graft donor, taken from the stem cell graft. The CDR3: CATSSESQGRDEQFF. The sequenced DNA is TGTGCCACCAGCAGCGAGAGTCAGGGGAGGGATGAGCAGTTCTTC.